Only a few counts were recorded for the clone carrying this TCR beta chain. The table came from immunoSEQ multiplex PCR; TCRdb's copy has only in-frame clones and leaves some out. The sample lists about 180,000 clones; approximately 85% were seen once. This entry comes from a study of blood T cell repertoires in COVID-19. Study at large: T cells, B-cell-depleted T cells, or PBMCs supplied cDNA or gDNA.

Source material: peripheral blood. This TCR came from an elderly man with COVID-19, enrolled during active disease.

The CDR3 loop reads CASSLARGSGQPQHF. The CDR3 DNA reads TGTGCCAGCAGCTTAGCCAGGGGGAGTGGACAGCCCCAGCATTTT. The chain has TRBV7-2 and TRBJ1-5, with 7 bases lining up with TRBD1. CDR3 length: 15 residues. The V segment lost 0 bases and the J segment 7 bases; nucleotides outside the gene matches: 6. Germline V gene sequence: CDR1 SGHTA, CDR2 FQGNSA. Supplemented by reference TRBV7-2 and TRBJ1-5, the full variable domain reads GAGVSQSPSNKVTEKGKDVELRCDPISGHTALYWYRQSLGQGLEFLIYFQGNSAPDKSGLPSDRFSAERTGGSVSTLTIQRTQQEDSAVYLCASSLARGSGQPQHFGDGTRLSIL.